This T cell receptor beta chain was identified in a study of blood T cell repertoires in COVID-19. The overall study: Whether acute or convalescent, the COVID-19 samples came from the United States, Italy and Spain. T cells, B-cell-depleted T cells, or PBMCs provided the cDNA or gDNA that served as material.

Original data processing: Amplification with reference gene primers provided the estimates of nucleated cell counts. Assay used: immunoSEQ multiplex PCR; TCRdb lists only in-frame clones, some missing. V and J calls and clone size are as listed in that table; D and trimming were resolved from the DNA. This sample has roughly 170,000 clones; 84% occur once, and the top ten carry more than 5.5%. This clone was seen a handful of times. This sequence was found in a human donor in a cohort sampled during active COVID-19. The sequenced material came from peripheral blood.

DNA for the CDR3: TGTGCCAGCTCACGGCGGGAGGCCGAGGGATCCGAGCAGTACTTC. Its translation is CASSRREAEGSEQYF. The chain combines TRBV18 with TRBJ2-7, with 8 bases aligning to TRBD2. The trim removed 4 bases at V and 6 bases at J, leaving 11 bases unmatched. This CDR3 spans 15 amino acids. CDR1 and CDR2 from the germline V gene are KGHSH and LQKENI.